This T cell receptor beta chain derives from a study of beta chain features in type 1 diabetes (dated by TCRdb to the late 2010s). Background on the whole study: No differences in mean age, gender distribution, total cell number or subset yield were found between patients and healthy donors. Regulatory and stem cell-like memory subsets were obtained from only 8 patients and roughly eight healthy donors, while naive and central memory subsets were obtained from all 28 donors. A total of about 100 million sorted cells were examined across all samples, and RNA yield correlated strongly with the number of cells per subset. The study compared TCRB repertoires of sorted circulating CD4+ T cell subsets between recently diagnosed type 1 diabetes patients and matched healthy donors.

Trimming removed 1 base from V and 1 base from J, leaving 12 bases between the germline ends. The CDR3 spans 16 residues, from the cysteine through the phenylalanine. Only CDR3 DNA remains: 48 bases, in frame from the first base. From a lookup of the germline V gene (reference sequence), CDR1 and CDR2 are SGHNT and YYREEE. All of the isolated RNA was reverse transcribed with the High Capacity cDNA Reverse Transcription Kit, so expressed TCRB transcripts were sequenced. Deep immunoSEQ sequencing was applied to naive, central memory and regulatory T cell samples, giving an average of around 3.4 million total reads per sample. Sorted cells were lysed in RLT buffer and RNA was extracted with DNase-treated RNeasy Micro or Mini kits, depending on cell number. Each cell subset was processed on its own to prevent cross-contamination, while patient and healthy donor samples were processed together. The immunoSEQ multiplex PCR was used to amplify TCRB sequences from cDNA, generating 87-bp fragments that spanned the CDR3 region. Sequencing of the amplicons was done on the Illumina HiSeq platform. The original pipeline was this. Synthetic template baselines were used to correct PCR bias computationally, reads within Hamming distance 2 were collapsed, and singletons that could not be merged were discarded. Reads were aligned against IMGT so that V, D and J genes, CDR3 length and insertions or deletions at six rearrangement sites could be assigned. Within each subset, clonotype counts were normalized to sorted cell number, after which true diversity and Gini coefficients were computed with the tcR R package. The overlap coefficient, calculated on TCRB nucleotide sequences, was used to quantify repertoire sharing. As a proxy for the pre-selection repertoire, out-of-frame TCRB sequences from naive cells were analyzed. Entries here come from immuneACCESS through TCRdb and include only in-frame sequences with V and J called. Some clones fail to appear in such tables; in the studies checked, an unresolved V gene covers under half of the shortfall, and the cause of the remainder is unknown. V, J and clone size are those of that table, while D and trimming were read from the DNA. The sample table contains roughly 260,000 clones; only one count was recorded for roughly 11% of them. In total, the top ten clones hold over 0.015% of the sample.

With respect to this clone: Its recognized antigen is unknown. Base qualities are not at hand, and no much larger clone is one base apart.

Each donor gave one peripheral blood draw, approximately 110 mL on average, collected into heparinised tubes. A BD FACSAria II was used to sort naive, central memory, regulatory and stem cell-like memory CD4+ T cells with a panel that included CD45RO, CCR7, CD25, CD127, CD95 and CD27. Purity was above 98% for every sorted population. Right away, PBMCs were isolated by Lymphoprep density gradient centrifugation and were stained directly, with no culture step. So that batch effects would be minimized, each experiment stained and sorted samples in pairs, pairing one healthy donor with one patient. Overall study outcomes, separate from this receptor: Naive, central memory and regulatory TCRB repertoires appeared more similar among patients than among healthy donors. In all four CD4+ subsets, TCRB CDR3 length was moderately but significantly shorter in type 1 diabetes patients. At VDJ recombination sites, type 1 diabetes patients had fewer insertions and more deleted nucleotides, which implies abnormalities in thymic rearrangement. Only small numbers of individuals were included in the HLA sub-analyses, which left unresolved whether HLA type had any influence on TCRB rearrangement. PCR may preferentially amplify shorter templates, but because patient and control samples were amplified and corrected together, any resulting skew would affect both groups equally. Sequencing cDNA rather than genomic DNA could over-represent highly expressing activated cells, although activation and CD3 levels did not differ between groups.

The rearrangement combines TRBV5-4 with TRBJ2-1; TRBD2 is perhaps the D gene, given 7 matching bases. This receptor was obtained from a man aged 25-45 years with type 1 diabetes. The sequenced material came from naive CD4+ T cells from blood. The cell subset or site label here, explained by the study, means: true naive CD4+ T cells. The CDR3 protein sequence reads: CASSLPGGASYNEQFF. The nucleotide sequence is TGTGCCAGCAGCTTGCCTGGGGGGGCGTCCTACAATGAGCAGTTCTTC.